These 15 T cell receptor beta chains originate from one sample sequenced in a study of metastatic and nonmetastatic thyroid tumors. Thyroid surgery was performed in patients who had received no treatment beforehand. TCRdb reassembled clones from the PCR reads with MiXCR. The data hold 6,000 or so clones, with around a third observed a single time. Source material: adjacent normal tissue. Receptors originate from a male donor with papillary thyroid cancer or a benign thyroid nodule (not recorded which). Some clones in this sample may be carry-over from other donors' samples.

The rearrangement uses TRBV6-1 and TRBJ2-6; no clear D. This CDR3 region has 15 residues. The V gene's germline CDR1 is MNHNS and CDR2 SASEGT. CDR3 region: CVSSQCNSGANVLTF. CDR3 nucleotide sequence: TGTGTCAGTAGTCAGTGCAACTCTGGGGCCAACGTCCTGACTTTC.

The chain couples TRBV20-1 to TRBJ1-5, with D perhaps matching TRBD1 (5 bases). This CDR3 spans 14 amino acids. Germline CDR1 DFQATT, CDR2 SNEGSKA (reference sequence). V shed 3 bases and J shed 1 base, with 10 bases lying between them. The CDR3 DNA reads TGCAGTGCTAGCGGGTGGGGGAGCAATCAGCCCCAGCATTTT. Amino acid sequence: CSASGWGSNQPQHF.

In nucleotides, the CDR3 is TGTGCCAGCAGTGCTTCTAGCGGGAGTTATAACAATGAGCAGTTCTTC. This sequence encodes CASSASSGSYNNEQFF. The chain links TRBV6-1 to TRBJ2-1; 10 positions match TRBD2. CDR3 size: 16 residues. V shed 4 bases, J shed 5 bases, and the junction held 8 bases outside the gene matches. Germline loops: CDR1 MNHNS, CDR2 SASEGT.

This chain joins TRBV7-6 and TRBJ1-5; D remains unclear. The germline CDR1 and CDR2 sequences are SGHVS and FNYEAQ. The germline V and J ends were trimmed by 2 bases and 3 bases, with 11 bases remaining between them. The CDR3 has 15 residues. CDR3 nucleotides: TGTGCCAGCAGCTTACCAGAATTCTTCAATCAGCCCCAGCATTTT. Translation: CASSLPEFFNQPQHF.

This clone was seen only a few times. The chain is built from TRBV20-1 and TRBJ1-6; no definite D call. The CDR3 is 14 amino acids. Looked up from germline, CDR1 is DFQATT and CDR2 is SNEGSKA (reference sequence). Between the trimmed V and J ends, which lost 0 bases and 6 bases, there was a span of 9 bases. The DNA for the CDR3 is TGCAGTGCTAGAGATTCCAATTTTAATTCACCCCTCCACTTT. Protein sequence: CSARDSNFNSPLHF.

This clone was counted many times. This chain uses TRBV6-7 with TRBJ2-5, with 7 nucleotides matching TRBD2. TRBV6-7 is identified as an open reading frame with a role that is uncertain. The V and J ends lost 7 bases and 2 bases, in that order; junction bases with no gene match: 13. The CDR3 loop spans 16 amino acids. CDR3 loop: CASTGRWREGQETQYF. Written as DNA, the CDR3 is TGTGCCAGCACCGGACGGTGGAGGGAGGGTCAAGAGACCCAGTACTTC.

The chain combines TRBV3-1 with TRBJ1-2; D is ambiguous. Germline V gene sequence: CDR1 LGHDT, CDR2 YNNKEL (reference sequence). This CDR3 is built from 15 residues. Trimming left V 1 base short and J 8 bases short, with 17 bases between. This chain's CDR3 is CASSQGSLAKGGYTF. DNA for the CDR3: TGTGCCAGCAGCCAAGGTTCTCTCGCCAAGGGCGGCTACACCTTC.

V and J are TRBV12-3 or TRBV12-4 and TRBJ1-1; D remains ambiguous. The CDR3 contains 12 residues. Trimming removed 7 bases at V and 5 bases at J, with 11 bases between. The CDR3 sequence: CASISSGTEAFF. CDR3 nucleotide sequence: TGTGCCAGCATTTCCAGTGGGACTGAAGCTTTCTTT.

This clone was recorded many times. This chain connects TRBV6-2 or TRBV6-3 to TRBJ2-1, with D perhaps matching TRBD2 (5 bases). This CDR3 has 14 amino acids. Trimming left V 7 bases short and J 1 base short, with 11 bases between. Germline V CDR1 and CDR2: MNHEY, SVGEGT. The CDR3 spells CASTREGSYNEQFF. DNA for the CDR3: TGTGCCAGCACACGGGAAGGGTCCTACAATGAGCAGTTCTTC.

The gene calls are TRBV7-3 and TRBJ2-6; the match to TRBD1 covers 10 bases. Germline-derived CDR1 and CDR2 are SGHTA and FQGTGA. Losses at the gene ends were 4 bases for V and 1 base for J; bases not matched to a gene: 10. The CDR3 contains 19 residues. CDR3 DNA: TGTGCCAGCAGCTCAACGATAGGACAGGGGGTATCTGGGGCCAACGTCCTGACTTTC. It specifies CASSSTIGQGVSGANVLTF. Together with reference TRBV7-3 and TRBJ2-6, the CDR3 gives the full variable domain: GAGVSQTPSNKVTEKGKYVELRCDPISGHTALYWYRQSLGQGPEFLIYFQGTGAADDSGLPNDRFFAVRPEGSVSTLKIQRTERGDSAVYLCASSSTIGQGVSGANVLTFGAGSRLTVL.

CDR3 protein: CSARATGSLNYGYTF. The CDR3 coding sequence is TGCAGTGCTAGAGCCACAGGGTCCCTCAACTATGGCTACACCTTC. The chain uses TRBV20-1 and TRBJ1-2; tentatively, D is TRBD1 (6 bases). Deletions cut 1 base from V and 2 bases from J, with 14 bases between. CDR3 size: 15 residues. Germline loops: CDR1 DFQATT, CDR2 SNEGSKA (reference sequence).

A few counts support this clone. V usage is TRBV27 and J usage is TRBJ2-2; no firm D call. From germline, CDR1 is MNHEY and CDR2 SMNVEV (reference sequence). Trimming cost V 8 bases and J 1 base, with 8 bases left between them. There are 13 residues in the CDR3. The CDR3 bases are TGTGCCAGCGAAAATGGGAACACCGGGGAGCTGTTTTTT. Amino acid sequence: CASENGNTGELFF.

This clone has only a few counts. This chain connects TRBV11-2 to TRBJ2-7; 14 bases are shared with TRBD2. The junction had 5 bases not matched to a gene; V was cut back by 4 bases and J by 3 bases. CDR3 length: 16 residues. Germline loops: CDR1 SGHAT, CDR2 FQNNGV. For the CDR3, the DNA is TGTGCCAGCAGCTCGTGGACTAGCGGGAGGCTCTACGAGCAGTACTTC. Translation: CASSSWTSGRLYEQYF.

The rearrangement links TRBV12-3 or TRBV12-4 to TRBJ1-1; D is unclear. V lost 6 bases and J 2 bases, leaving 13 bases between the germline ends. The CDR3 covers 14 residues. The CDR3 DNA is TGTGCCAGCAGCCGTCGTGGCAGCAACACTGAAGCTTTCTTT. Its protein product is CASSRRGSNTEAFF.

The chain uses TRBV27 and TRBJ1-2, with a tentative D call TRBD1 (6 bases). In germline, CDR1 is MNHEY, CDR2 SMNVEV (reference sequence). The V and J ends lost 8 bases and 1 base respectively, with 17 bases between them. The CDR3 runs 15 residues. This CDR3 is CASGIVGAGNYGYTF. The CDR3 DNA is TGTGCCAGCGGCATAGTGGGGGCTGGTAACTATGGCTACACCTTC.